The sequence of this T cell receptor beta chain was determined in a study of regulatory T cells in long-lasting Graves disease. Study outcomes and limitations: Newly diagnosed disease favored TRBV20-1 and TRBJ2-1 over persistent disease. Persistent Graves' disease cases displayed lower TCR diversity than newly diagnosed ones.

As concerns this clonotype: Its target is not known.

The TCR beta library used iRepertoire HTBI primers with Arm-PCR amplification of CDR3. Original methodology: Identified across the samples were 62 TRBV segments and approximately 14 TRBJ segments. Each CDR3 protein gets one entry after TCRdb re-called the multiplex PCR reads with MiXCR. Clone size and V and J calls follow TCRdb, not the original study. This sample has some 250,000 distinct CDR3 sequences, with around 20% found just once. The time point was: newly diagnosed GD, antithyroid drugs for less than 3 months. There was RNA extracted from PBMCs, and the TCR library was made from it. V gave up 5 bases and J gave up 2 bases; unmatched junction bases: 10. The CDR3 sequence is 16 residues long.

Sequenced material: peripheral blood mononuclear cells (PBMCs), taken at new diagnosis, from a patient treated with antithyroid drugs. The sequence derives from a female donor with Graves disease. This sequence joins TRBV12-3 or TRBV12-4 and TRBJ2-7; TRBD2 aligns across 9 bases. DNA of the CDR3: TGTGCCAGCAGTCCATTCGGGGTAGCGGGGGCCTACGAGCAGTACTTC. It encodes CASSPFGVAGAYEQYF.